A selection of T cell receptor beta chains follows, all from one sample in a study of blood T cell repertoires in COVID-19. Sequencing used immunoSEQ multiplex PCR; TCRdb keeps in-frame clones, though not all of them. This sample has around 70,000 clones; 65% to 80% occur once, and the top ten carry approximately 26%. Source material: peripheral blood. Receptors were obtained from a man aged 55 to 70 with active or convalescent COVID-19. CDR3s include the opening cysteine and the closing phenylalanine or tryptophan. A D gene is named only where the DNA matches it firmly. Size is omitted from some rows. Given values are once, few, many or a class for expanded clones.

j_call | clone_size | v_call | d_call | cdr3_aa | cdr3_nt
TRBJ1-6 | NA | TRBV5-4 | TRBD1 | CASSSGQGNINSPLHF | TGTGCCAGCAGCTCCGGACAGGGCAATATCAATTCACCCCTCCACTTT
TRBJ1-2 | NA | TRBV30 | NA | CAWTSGYGYTF | TGTGCCTGGACTAGCGGCTATGGCTACACCTTC
TRBJ2-1 | NA | TRBV5-1 | TRBD1 | CASSLVGTGGMNEQFF | TGCGCCAGCAGCTTGGTTGGGACAGGGGGCATGAATGAGCAGTTCTTC
TRBJ2-7 | NA | TRBV4-1 | NA | CASSQGPGYEQYF | TGCGCCAGCAGCCAAGGCCCGGGGTACGAGCAGTACTTC
TRBJ2-4 | NA | TRBV28 | TRBD1 | CASSRTGSAKNIQYF | TGTGCCAGCAGTCGGACAGGGTCAGCCAAAAACATTCAGTACTTC
TRBJ2-1 | NA | TRBV28 | TRBD2 | CAAKSGGSYNEQFF | TGTGCCGCCAAAAGCGGGGGCTCCTACAATGAGCAGTTCTTC
TRBJ2-2 | few | TRBV6-5 | NA | CASSYQAGAVGELFF | TGTGCCAGCAGCTACCAGGCTGGTGCAGTGGGGGAGCTGTTTTTT
TRBJ1-5 | once | TRBV6-5 | NA | CASSYSRTQPQHF | TGTGCCAGCAGTTACTCGCGAACTCAGCCCCAGCATTTT
TRBJ2-1 | few | TRBV7-9 | TRBD2 | CASSPPSGGDYNEQFF | TGTGCCAGCAGCCCCCCTAGCGGGGGGGATTACAATGAGCAGTTCTTC
TRBJ2-3 | NA | TRBV14 | TRBD1 | CASSGQGLGTQYF | TGTGCCAGCAGCGGACAGGGCCTCGGTACGCAGTATTTT
TRBJ2-2 | NA | TRBV15 | TRBD2 | CATSRASGGAELFF | TGTGCCACCAGCAGAGCTAGCGGGGGTGCGGAGCTGTTTTTT
TRBJ1-4 | few | TRBV24-1 | TRBD1 | CATQQGTLGNEKLFF | TGTGCCACCCAACAGGGGACTCTAGGGAATGAAAAACTGTTTTTT
TRBJ2-6 | NA | TRBV19 | NA | CASSIDGGLANVLTF | TGTGCCAGTAGTATAGACGGAGGGTTGGCCAACGTCCTGACTTTC
TRBJ1-2 | NA | TRBV6-1 | NA | CASSDHDRTDGYTF | TGTGCCAGCAGTGACCATGACAGGACTGATGGCTACACCTTC
TRBJ2-7 | NA | TRBV27 | NA | CASSEGRQQYF | TGTGCCAGCAGTGAGGGGAGGCAGCAGTACTTC
TRBJ1-4 | NA | TRBV5-5 | NA | CASSFLENEKLFF | TGTGCCAGCAGCTTTTTAGAGAATGAAAAACTGTTTTTT
TRBJ2-2 | NA | TRBV7-3 | NA | CASSLTSGGTGELFF | TGTGCCAGCAGCTTAACGTCAGGGGGGACCGGGGAGCTGTTTTTT
TRBJ2-1 | NA | TRBV6-2/TRBV6-3 | TRBD2 | CASSYTSGGTYNEQFF | TGTGCCAGCAGTTACACTAGCGGGGGGACCTACAATGAGCAGTTCTTC
TRBJ2-7 | NA | TRBV11-3 | NA | CASSRRTGRDYEQYF | TGTGCCAGCAGCAGACGGACAGGGAGGGACTACGAGCAGTACTTC
TRBJ1-5 | NA | TRBV3-1/TRBV3-2 | NA | CASSHGGALQPQHF | TGTGCCAGCAGCCATGGGGGGGCCTTGCAGCCCCAGCATTTT
TRBJ2-3 | NA | TRBV7-7 | TRBD1 | CASSLSGQGGDTQYF | TGTGCCAGCAGCTTATCGGGACAGGGGGGAGATACGCAGTATTTT
TRBJ2-3 | NA | TRBV4-1 | TRBD1 | CASSQGQGSVDTQYF | TGCGCCAGCAGCCAAGGACAGGGTTCCGTCGATACGCAGTATTTT
TRBJ2-3 | NA | TRBV5-1 | NA | CASSLDPADTQYF | TGCGCCAGCAGCTTGGACCCGGCAGATACGCAGTATTTT
TRBJ1-5 | NA | TRBV6-1 | NA | CASSERHRNPYSNQPQHF | TGTGCCAGCAGTGAAAGACACAGGAACCCTTATAGCAATCAGCCCCAGCATTTT
TRBJ2-3 | NA | TRBV6-5 | NA | CASRTVGTDTQYF | TGTGCCAGCAGGACAGTGGGCACAGATACGCAGTATTTT
TRBJ2-7 | medium-sized | TRBV19 | NA | CASSIGRGLSYEQYF | TGTGCCAGTAGTATCGGGAGGGGGCTGTCCTACGAGCAGTACTTC
TRBJ1-4 | NA | TRBV7-9 | TRBD1 | CASSTRQGNEKLFF | TGTGCCAGCAGCACCCGACAGGGGAATGAAAAACTGTTTTTT
TRBJ1-2 | once | TRBV28 | NA | CASSPPGRGLYGYTF | TGTGCCAGCAGTCCCCCAGGTCGGGGGTTGTATGGCTACACCTTC
TRBJ1-1 | NA | TRBV5-5 | NA | CASSLGDGTEAFF | TGTGCCAGCAGCTTGGGAGATGGCACTGAAGCTTTCTTT
TRBJ1-1 | few | TRBV6-6 | NA | CASSNDGGTEAFF | TGTGCCAGCAGTAACGACGGAGGGACTGAAGCTTTCTTT
TRBJ2-1 | NA | TRBV11-1 | TRBD1 | CASSTGAATYNEQFF | TGTGCCAGCAGTACAGGGGCCGCGACCTACAATGAGCAGTTCTTC
TRBJ1-1 | NA | TRBV18 | NA | CASSSINRETEAFF | TGTGCCAGCTCATCTATAAACAGGGAAACTGAAGCTTTCTTT
TRBJ2-7 | NA | TRBV5-4 | NA | CASSLSGEQYF | TGTGCCAGCAGCTTGTCGGGGGAGCAGTACTTC
TRBJ2-5 | few | TRBV9 | NA | CASPTRQETQYF | TGTGCCAGCCCCACGAGACAAGAGACCCAGTACTTC
TRBJ2-1 | NA | TRBV5-1 | TRBD1 | CASSWGTGYEQFF | TGCGCCAGCAGCTGGGGGACAGGGTATGAGCAGTTCTTC
TRBJ2-7 | NA | TRBV7-3 | TRBD2 | CASSLSSGGSDEQYF | TGTGCCAGCAGCTTATCCAGCGGGGGTTCAGACGAGCAGTACTTC
TRBJ2-3 | NA | TRBV9 | TRBD1 | CASSVTGVTDTQYF | TGTGCCAGCAGCGTAACAGGGGTTACAGATACGCAGTATTTT
TRBJ1-2 | NA | TRBV28 | NA | CASSRDTGRGYTF | TGTGCCAGCAGTCGGGACACGGGAAGGGGCTACACCTTC
TRBJ1-5 | NA | TRBV6-5 | TRBD1 | CASSRTGGAGQPQHF | TGTGCCAGCAGCCGGACAGGGGGCGCAGGTCAGCCCCAGCATTTT
TRBJ2-2 | once | TRBV7-2 | NA | CASSLTRGRTTGELFF | TGTGCCAGCAGCTTAACCCGCGGGCGGACCACCGGGGAGCTGTTTTTT
TRBJ2-3 | NA | TRBV7-9 | NA | CASSSPWGADTQYF | TGTGCCAGCAGCTCCCCCTGGGGGGCAGATACGCAGTATTTT
TRBJ2-2 | few | TRBV7-9 | NA | CASRAVEDTGELFF | TGTGCCAGCAGAGCTGTGGAGGACACCGGGGAGCTGTTTTTT